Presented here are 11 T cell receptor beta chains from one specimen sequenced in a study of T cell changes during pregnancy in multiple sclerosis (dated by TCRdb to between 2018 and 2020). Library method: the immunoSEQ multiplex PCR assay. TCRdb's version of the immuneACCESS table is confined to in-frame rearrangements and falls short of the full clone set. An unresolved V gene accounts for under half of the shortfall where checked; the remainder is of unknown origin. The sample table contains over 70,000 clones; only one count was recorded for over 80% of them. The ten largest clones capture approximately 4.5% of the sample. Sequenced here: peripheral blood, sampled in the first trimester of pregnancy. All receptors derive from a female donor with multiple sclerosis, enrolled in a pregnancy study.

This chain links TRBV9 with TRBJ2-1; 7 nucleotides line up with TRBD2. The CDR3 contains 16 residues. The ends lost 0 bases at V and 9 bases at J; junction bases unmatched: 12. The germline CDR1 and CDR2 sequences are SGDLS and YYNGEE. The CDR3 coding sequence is TGTGCCAGCAGCGTAGCAGGGACTACCTTTAAGACTGAGCAGTTCTTC. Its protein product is CASSVAGTTFKTEQFF. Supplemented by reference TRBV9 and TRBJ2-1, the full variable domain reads DSGVTQTPKHLITATGQRVTLRCSPRSGDLSVYWYQQSLDQGLQFLIQYYNGEERAKGNILERFSAQQFPDLHSELNLSSLELGDSALYFCASSVAGTTFKTEQFFGPGTRLTVL.

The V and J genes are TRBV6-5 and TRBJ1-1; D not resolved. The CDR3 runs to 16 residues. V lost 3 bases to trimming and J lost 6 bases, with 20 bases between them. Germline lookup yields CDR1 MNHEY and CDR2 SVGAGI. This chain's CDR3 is CASSYSTAGMGSEAFF. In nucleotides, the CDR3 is TGTGCCAGCAGTTATTCTACCGCGGGGATGGGGTCTGAAGCTTTCTTT.

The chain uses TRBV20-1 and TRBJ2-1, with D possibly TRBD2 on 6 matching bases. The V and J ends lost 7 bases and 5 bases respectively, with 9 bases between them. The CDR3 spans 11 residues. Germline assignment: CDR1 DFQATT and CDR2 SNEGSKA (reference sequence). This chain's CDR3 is CSGRGDNEQFF. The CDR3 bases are TGCAGTGGGAGGGGAGACAATGAGCAGTTCTTC.

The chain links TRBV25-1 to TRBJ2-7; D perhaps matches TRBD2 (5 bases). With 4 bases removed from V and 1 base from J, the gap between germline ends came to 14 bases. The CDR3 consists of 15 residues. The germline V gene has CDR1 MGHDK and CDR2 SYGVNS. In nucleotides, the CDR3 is TGTGCCAGCAGTGCCCAGGACTTGGGATCCTACGAGCAGTACTTC. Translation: CASSAQDLGSYEQYF.

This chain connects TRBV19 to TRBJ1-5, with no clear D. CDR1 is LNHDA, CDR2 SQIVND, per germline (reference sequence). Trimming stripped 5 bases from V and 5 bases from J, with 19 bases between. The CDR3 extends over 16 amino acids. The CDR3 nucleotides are TGTGCCAGTAGTCTCCAGGTTCTTACAGTCCATCAGCCCCAGCATTTT. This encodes CASSLQVLTVHQPQHF.

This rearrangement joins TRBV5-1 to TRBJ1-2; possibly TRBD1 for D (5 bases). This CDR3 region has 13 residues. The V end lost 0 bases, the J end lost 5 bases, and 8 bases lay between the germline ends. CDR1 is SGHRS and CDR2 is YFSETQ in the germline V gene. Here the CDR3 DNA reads TGCGCCAGCAGCTTGGGGGAGGGGTATGGCTACACCTTC. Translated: CASSLGEGYGYTF.

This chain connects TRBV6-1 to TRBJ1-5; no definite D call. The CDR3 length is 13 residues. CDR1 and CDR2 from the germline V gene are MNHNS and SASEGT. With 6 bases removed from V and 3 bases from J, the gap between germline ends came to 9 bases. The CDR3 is CASRQVNNQPQHF. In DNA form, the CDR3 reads TGTGCCAGCAGGCAGGTTAACAATCAGCCCCAGCATTTT.

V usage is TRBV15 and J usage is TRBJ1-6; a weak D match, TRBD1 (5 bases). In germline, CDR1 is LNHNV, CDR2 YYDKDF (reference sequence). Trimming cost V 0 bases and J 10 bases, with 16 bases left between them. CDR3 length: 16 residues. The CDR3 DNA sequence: TGTGCCACCAGCAGAGATTTAGGGGCGGGGGGGTCACCCCTCCACTTT. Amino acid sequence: CATSRDLGAGGSPLHF.

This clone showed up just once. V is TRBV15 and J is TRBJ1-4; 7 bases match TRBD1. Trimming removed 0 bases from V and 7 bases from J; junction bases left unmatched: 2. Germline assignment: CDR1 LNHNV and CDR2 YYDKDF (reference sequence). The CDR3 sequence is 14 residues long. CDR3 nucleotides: TGTGCCACCAGCAGAGACAGGGGGAGTGAAAAACTGTTTTTT. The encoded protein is CATSRDRGSEKLFF.

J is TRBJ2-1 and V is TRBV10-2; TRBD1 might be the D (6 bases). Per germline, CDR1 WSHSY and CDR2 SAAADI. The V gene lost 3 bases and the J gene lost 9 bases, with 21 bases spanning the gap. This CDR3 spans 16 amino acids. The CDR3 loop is CASSDLQGFHFGEQFF. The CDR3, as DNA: TGCGCCAGCAGTGACCTACAGGGTTTTCATTTTGGTGAGCAGTTCTTC.

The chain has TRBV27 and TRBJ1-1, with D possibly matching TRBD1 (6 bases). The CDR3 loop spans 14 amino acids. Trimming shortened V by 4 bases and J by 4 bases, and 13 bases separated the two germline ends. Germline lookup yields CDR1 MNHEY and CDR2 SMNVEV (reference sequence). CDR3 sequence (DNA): TGTGCCAGCAGTTCCAGGGGAGTAACCACTGAAGCTTTCTTT. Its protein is CASSSRGVTTEAFF.